Below are 23 T cell receptor beta chains sequenced from a single sample in a study of blood T cells in healthy people across ages. Combining a sample-barcoded 5' primer with a J-beta primer mix, a second PCR ran for 7 to 11 cycles. A single record per CDR3 protein comes from TCRdb applying MiXCR to the 5' RACE reads. In the table there are roughly 800,000 distinct CDR3 sequences, 58% of which are singletons. Material: blood. The receptor set was obtained from a man younger than 40 in good health.

This clonotype turned up a few times. The chain couples TRBV6-6 to TRBJ1-5, with no clear D. V shed 6 bases and J shed 1 base, with 10 bases lying between them. The CDR3 sequence is 14 residues long. Germline loops: CDR1 MNHNY, CDR2 SVGAGI (reference sequence). CDR3 sequence reads: CASSKTRSNQPQHF. CDR3 nucleotides: TGTGCCAGCAGCAAAACAAGGAGCAATCAGCCCCAGCATTTT.

The chain links TRBV4-3 to TRBJ2-3, with D perhaps matching TRBD1 or TRBD2 (5 bases each). CDR3 size: 14 residues. V lost 1 base, J lost 6 bases, and 11 bases lay in between. Germline V CDR1 and CDR2: LGHNA, YSLEER. In nucleotides, the CDR3 is TGCGCCAGCAGCCAAGCGGGGCGGGTTGATACGCAGTATTTT. Protein sequence: CASSQAGRVDTQYF.

The chain combines TRBV5-1 with TRBJ2-1; D call uncertain. This CDR3 is built from 13 residues. V shed 4 bases and J shed 9 bases, with 14 bases lying between them. Germline assignment: CDR1 SGHRS and CDR2 YFSETQ. CDR3 loop: CASSPESRGEQFF. The CDR3 bases are TGCGCCAGCAGCCCCGAAAGTCGTGGTGAGCAGTTCTTC.

This clonotype was picked up a small number of times. The chain is built from TRBV5-1 and TRBJ2-1; maybe TRBD1 (7 bases). Trimming removed 4 bases from V and 7 bases from J, with 15 bases in between. The CDR3 length is 14 residues. Germline V CDR1 and CDR2: SGHRS, YFSETQ. The CDR3 protein is CASSAGQPGNEQFF. As DNA, the CDR3 is TGCGCCAGCAGCGCGGGACAGCCAGGGAATGAGCAGTTCTTC.

The chain has TRBV10-3 and TRBJ1-2; 8 positions match TRBD1. The CDR3 runs 17 residues. CDR1 is ENHRY, CDR2 SYGVKD, per germline. Trimming at V came to 6 bases and at J to 3 bases, leaving 15 bases not matched to a gene. The CDR3 DNA sequence: TGTGCCATCAGGCCTACCGGGACAGGCCCGCAGTACTATGGCTACACCTTC. Translation: CAIRPTGTGPQYYGYTF.

The chain is built from TRBV25-1 and TRBJ2-5; no clear D gene. The ends were cut back, 0 bases at V and 2 bases at J, with 10 bases in the middle. Per germline, CDR1 MGHDK and CDR2 SYGVNS. This CDR3 contains 15 residues. Here the CDR3 reads CASSEYTGVQETQYF. In nucleotides, the CDR3 is TGTGCCAGCAGTGAATATACTGGGGTACAAGAGACCCAGTACTTC.

Of note for this clonotype: Germline and junction disagree at one end, which may indicate a read error. The gene calls are TRBV11-1 and TRBJ1-6, with unresolved D. The CDR3 length is 13 residues. Germline assignment: CDR1 SGHAT and CDR2 FQDESV (reference sequence). The DNA of the CDR3 is TGTGCCAGCAGCTTACAGCTTTCAAGGCCCCCCCACTTT. Amino acid sequence: CASSLQLSRPPHF.

This clonotype was seen just once. The chain links TRBV6-6 to TRBJ2-1; 10 bases align to TRBD2. This CDR3 region has 17 residues. Germline V gene sequence: CDR1 MNHNY, CDR2 SVGAGI (reference sequence). V shed 0 bases and J 9 bases; nucleotides not matched to a gene: 11. The CDR3 coding sequence is TGTGCCAGCAGTTACTCGGGGCTAGCGGGAGTCGGGAGTGAGCAGTTCTTC. Protein: CASSYSGLAGVGSEQFF.

The genes are TRBV7-2 and TRBJ2-1; maybe TRBD2 (9 bases). The CDR3 has 15 amino acids. Germline CDR1 is SGHTA and CDR2 is FQGNSA. Trimming removed 4 bases from V and 5 bases from J, with 15 bases in between. This chain's CDR3 is CASSSSGTGHNEQFF. The DNA of the CDR3 is TGTGCCAGCAGCTCTAGCGGGACAGGACACAATGAGCAGTTCTTC.

This clonotype has more than one count but fewer than ten. This chain joins TRBV4-3 and TRBJ2-1; D might be TRBD2 (5 bases). Germline V gives CDR1 LGHNA, CDR2 YSLEER. This CDR3 is built from 14 residues. V was cut by 3 bases and J by 8 bases, with 14 bases left in between. The CDR3 loop reads CASSQPNRGDEQFF. CDR3 in DNA: TGCGCCAGCAGCCAGCCCAATCGGGGAGATGAGCAGTTCTTC.

This clonotype was seen more than once but under ten times. In DNA, the CDR3 is TGTGCCAGCAGCGTTCGGGTCGGGGGGGCACAAAAGAATGAGCAGTTCTTC. This encodes CASSVRVGGAQKNEQFF. The V call is TRBV9, the J call TRBJ2-1; 8 bases align to TRBD2. CDR3 size: 17 residues. V trimming: 2 bases; J trimming: 7 bases; junction bases outside the gene matches: 14. The germline CDR1 and CDR2 sequences are SGDLS and YYNGEE.

The chain uses TRBV28 and TRBJ1-1; D may be TRBD1 (5 bases). The V and J ends lost 6 bases and 1 base respectively, with 15 bases between them. Germline lookup yields CDR1 MDHEN and CDR2 SYDVKM. The CDR3 has 15 amino acids. In nucleotides, the CDR3 is TGTGCCAGCAGCACAACCGGGGCCCAGAACACTGAAGCTTTCTTT. The encoded protein is CASSTTGAQNTEAFF.

This chain connects TRBV5-4 to TRBJ2-2; 13 nucleotides match TRBD2. J was trimmed by 5 bases and V by 4 bases; bases with no gene match: 5. CDR3 length equals 16 residues. Per germline, CDR1 SGHNT and CDR2 YYREEE (reference sequence). CDR3 bases: TGTGCCAGCAGCCCACTAGCGGGGGGGGTGACCGGGGAGCTGTTTTTT. Amino acid sequence: CASSPLAGGVTGELFF.

This clonotype was observed once. The junction departs from germline at one end; a sequencing error may be responsible. The rearrangement uses TRBV29-1 and TRBJ2-3, with 8 bases fitting TRBD2. The CDR3 runs 14 residues. Germline assignment: CDR1 SQVTM and CDR2 ANQGSEA. CDR3 region: CSVGSTSGTDMQYF. CDR3 sequence (DNA): TGCAGCGTTGGGTCCACTAGCGGCACAGATATGCAGTATTTT.

The CDR3 protein is CASSFVGGHYNEQFF. CDR3 DNA: TGTGCCAGCAGTTTTGTGGGAGGCCATTACAATGAGCAGTTCTTC. The chain links TRBV28 to TRBJ2-1, with D possibly being TRBD2 (6 bases). The V and J ends lost 3 bases and 4 bases respectively, with 13 bases between them. The CDR3 has 15 residues. CDR1 MDHEN and CDR2 SYDVKM come from the germline V gene.

The V call is TRBV4-1, the J call TRBJ2-7; D possibly uses TRBD1 or TRBD2 (5 bases each). This CDR3 has 16 residues. The germline V gene has CDR1 MGHRA and CDR2 YSYEKL. With 1 base removed from V and 2 bases from J, the gap between germline ends came to 15 bases. The CDR3 coding sequence is TGCGCCAGCAGCCAAGTAATAGGGACGGACACCTACGAGCAGTACTTC. Encoded protein: CASSQVIGTDTYEQYF.

The V gene is TRBV20-1, the J gene TRBJ1-1, with D perhaps matching TRBD1 (5 bases). Germline CDR1 is DFQATT and CDR2 is SNEGSKA (reference sequence). CDR3 size: 10 residues. The CDR3 region is CKPEGTEAFF. In nucleotides, the CDR3 is TGCAAGCCGGAGGGGACTGAAGCTTTCTTT.

The chain employs TRBV9 and TRBJ2-1, with 8 nucleotides matching TRBD2. The germline gives CDR1 SGDLS, CDR2 YYNGEE. CDR3 size: 17 residues. With 2 bases clipped from V and 4 bases from J, the junction kept 11 bases outside the gene matches. As DNA, the CDR3 is TGTGCCAGCAGCGTCCGACGTGCGGGAGGTAGTTACAATGAGCAGTTCTTC. The encoded protein is CASSVRRAGGSYNEQFF.

The chain has TRBV28 and TRBJ2-1; 8 positions match TRBD1. The V and J ends lost 5 bases and 9 bases, in that order; junction bases with no gene match: 6. CDR3 length: 13 residues. Germline V gives CDR1 MDHEN, CDR2 SYDVKM. The CDR3 DNA is TGTGCCAGCAGTCCCGGACAGGGCGGTGAGCAGTTCTTC. It codes for CASSPGQGGEQFF.

The V call is TRBV7-2, the J call TRBJ2-7, with TRBD2 as a possible D gene (6 bases). Trimming took off 1 base at V and 2 bases at J, with 18 bases between the two ends. The CDR3 totals 17 residues. The V gene's germline CDR1 is SGHTA and CDR2 FQGNSA. The CDR3 DNA follows: TGTGCCAGCAGCTTAGTAGGGCGGGGTCACCAAACCTACGAGCAGTACTTC. Its protein product is CASSLVGRGHQTYEQYF.

The chain employs TRBV11-3 and TRBJ2-1; a possible D gene is TRBD2 (7 bases). V was trimmed by 0 bases and J by 6 bases, leaving 21 bases between them. The CDR3 extends over 18 amino acids. Germline CDR1 SGHNT, CDR2 YENEEA. The CDR3 sequence is CASSLDQGGTSRGNEQFF. CDR3 coding DNA: TGTGCCAGCAGCTTAGATCAGGGAGGGACCTCCAGGGGCAATGAGCAGTTCTTC.

This clonotype has just a few counts. The chain joins TRBV28 to TRBJ2-7, with D possibly TRBD2 on 6 matching bases. Germline V gene lookup returns CDR1 MDHEN and CDR2 SYDVKM. Trimming left V 5 bases short and J 4 bases short, with 18 bases between. The CDR3 totals 15 residues. The CDR3 loop reads CASSVSRDWRYEQYF. CDR3 in DNA: TGTGCCAGCAGTGTGTCCCGGGACTGGAGGTACGAGCAGTACTTC.

This chain uses TRBV20-1 with TRBJ2-1, with a possible D match to TRBD2 (5 bases). Germline values: CDR1 DFQATT, CDR2 SNEGSKA (reference sequence). This CDR3 has 14 amino acids. Deletions cut 1 base from V and 2 bases from J, with 9 bases between. The CDR3 is CSARVATTYNEQFF. The CDR3 bases are TGCAGTGCTAGAGTAGCGACCACCTACAATGAGCAGTTCTTC.